Presented here are 27 T cell receptor beta chains from one specimen sequenced in a study of cytomegalovirus exposure and HLA in healthy donors. Data came from immunoSEQ multiplex PCR; TCRdb stores just in-frame clones and leaves some out. Seen here are about 200,000 clones, approximately 82% observed once, and the top ten hold about an eighth. Sequenced: PBMCs. The receptors were sampled from a woman aged 30 to 39 in good health and CMV-seropositive.

The CDR3 reads CASSLTRTAGELFF. The CDR3 nucleotides are TGCGCCAGCAGCTTGACGAGAACGGCCGGGGAGCTGTTTTTT. V usage is TRBV5-1 and J usage is TRBJ2-2; D not certain. The V gene's germline CDR1 is SGHRS and CDR2 YFSETQ. Trimming stripped 1 base from V and 6 bases from J, with 10 bases between. The CDR3 length is 14 residues.

V is TRBV6-5 and J is TRBJ1-5; D possibly corresponds to TRBD1 (6 bases). Trimming took 4 bases from V and 2 from J, leaving 6 bases between them. CDR3 length: 13 residues. Germline values: CDR1 MNHEY, CDR2 SVGAGI. CDR3 residues: CASSWTGNQPQHF. CDR3 bases: TGTGCCAGCAGTTGGACAGGCAATCAGCCCCAGCATTTT.

The V gene is TRBV29-1, the J gene TRBJ1-2; D possibly corresponds to TRBD1 (6 bases). V dropped 6 bases and J dropped 2 bases, with 16 bases sitting between them. The CDR3 is made up of 14 amino acids. Germline V CDR1 and CDR2: SQVTM, ANQGSEA. The CDR3 nucleotides are TGCAGCGTGCTGGGGGGGCGGTACAACTATGGCTACACCTTC. Its protein product is CSVLGGRYNYGYTF.

The chain has TRBV2 and TRBJ1-4; no clear D gene. CDR1 and CDR2 (germline): SNHLY, FYNNEI. V was clipped by 10 bases and J by 3 bases, with 12 bases between them. There are 13 residues in the CDR3. CDR3 sequence (DNA): TGTGCCAACCGGAGAAGCCCTAATGAAAAACTGTTTTTT. It is translated as CANRRSPNEKLFF.

The chain combines TRBV29-1 with TRBJ1-1; 10 nucleotides align to TRBD1. Germline CDR1 is SQVTM and CDR2 is ANQGSEA. The CDR3 spans 14 residues. The ends lost 4 bases at V and 5 bases at J; junction bases unmatched: 7. The DNA of the CDR3 is TGCAGCGTTGTAACGACAGGGGGCTATACTGAAGCTTTCTTT. This sequence encodes CSVVTTGGYTEAFF.

The V gene is TRBV27, the J gene TRBJ2-1; the match to TRBD1 covers 7 bases. J lost 6 bases, V lost 1 base, and 6 bases had no gene match. Germline V gene data show CDR1 as MNHEY and CDR2 as SMNVEV (reference sequence). The CDR3 contains 15 residues. The CDR3 region has the DNA TGTGCCAGCAGTTTATTGGGACAGCCAAGCAATGAGCAGTTCTTC. Its protein product is CASSLLGQPSNEQFF.

This sequence joins TRBV10-2 and TRBJ1-5; no clear D gene. Looked up from germline, CDR1 is WSHSY and CDR2 is SAAADI. The CDR3 extends over 16 amino acids. V was shortened by 7 bases and J by 0 bases, with 16 bases between the two germline ends. The DNA of the CDR3 is TGCGCCAGCAATCACTCAGCGGTCTATAGCAATCAGCCCCAGCATTTT. This sequence encodes CASNHSAVYSNQPQHF.

CDR3 nucleotide sequence: TGTGCCATCAGTGAAACTAGCGGGAGGGCCAAATCAGATACGCAGTATTTT. This translates into CAISETSGRAKSDTQYF. The chain carries TRBV10-3 and TRBJ2-3; 13 nucleotides match TRBD2. CDR3 length: 17 residues. Germline CDR1 reads ENHRY; CDR2 reads SYGVKD. Unmatched junction bases numbered 7, after V lost 3 bases and J lost 4 bases.

The V call is TRBV2, the J call TRBJ2-4; tentative D call: TRBD1 (5 bases). The CDR3 has 16 amino acids. Germline CDR1 reads SNHLY; CDR2 reads FYNNEI. V lost 4 bases and J 1 base, leaving 14 bases between the germline ends. The CDR3 region has the DNA TGTGCCAGCAGTGCGCAGGGCCGCCGGGCCAAAAACATTCAGTACTTC. Protein product: CASSAQGRRAKNIQYF.

The CDR3 bases are TGTGCCAGCAACCGAGTAGCGGGGGGTTACAATGAGCAGTTCTTC. Protein sequence: CASNRVAGGYNEQFF. J is TRBJ2-1 and V is TRBV7-8, with 10 bases aligning to TRBD2. CDR3 size: 15 residues. Germline-derived CDR1 and CDR2 are SGHVS and FQNEAQ. J gave up 4 bases and V 7 bases, and 7 bases lay outside the gene matches. Based on the CDR3 plus reference TRBV7-8 and TRBJ2-1, the full variable domain is GAGVSQSPRYKVAKRGQDVALRCDPISGHVSLFWYQQALGQGPEFLTYFQNEAQLDKSGLPSDRFFAERPEGSVSTLKIQRTQQEDSAVYLCASNRVAGGYNEQFFGPGTRLTVL.

The J gene is TRBJ2-1, the V gene TRBV6-1, with D perhaps TRBD2 (5 bases). Trimming took 5 bases from V and 7 from J, leaving 15 bases between them. The germline CDR1 and CDR2 sequences are MNHNS and SASEGT. The CDR3 covers 14 residues. The CDR3 DNA is TGTGCCAGCAGTCCGCATGCCTGGAGGAATGAGCAGTTCTTC. It is translated as CASSPHAWRNEQFF.

The V call is TRBV28, the J call TRBJ2-7; 7 bases are a match to TRBD1. The CDR3 covers 12 residues. CDR1 and CDR2 (germline): MDHEN, SYDVKM. Germline trimming cut 9 bases from V and 3 bases from J; bases unmatched to any gene: 5. The CDR3: CASRQGLYEQYF. Written as DNA, the CDR3 is TGTGCCAGTAGACAGGGCCTCTACGAGCAGTACTTC.

The chain joins TRBV2 to TRBJ1-2; D is perhaps TRBD1 (6 bases). Germline assignment: CDR1 SNHLY and CDR2 FYNNEI. Trimming pared 4 bases from V and 4 bases from J, leaving 19 bases between. This CDR3 spans 16 amino acids. The CDR3 bases are TGTGCCAGCAGTGTCTTTCAGGGGCAGACTATCTATGGCTACACCTTC. It translates to CASSVFQGQTIYGYTF.

The chain employs TRBV2 and TRBJ2-3; no reliable D call. In germline, CDR1 is SNHLY, CDR2 FYNNEI. The CDR3 runs to 15 residues. Trimming took 4 bases from V and 6 from J, leaving 17 bases between them. CDR3 DNA: TGTGCCAGCAGTGTAAGGCTAGTTCGCTCGGATACGCAGTATTTT. Translated, it gives CASSVRLVRSDTQYF.

In this sample, this clone turned up a few times. This chain connects TRBV19 to TRBJ1-1, with D possibly matching TRBD1 (5 bases). The ends were cut back, 5 bases at V and 4 bases at J, with 20 bases in the middle. Germline V gene lookup returns CDR1 LNHDA and CDR2 SQIVND (reference sequence). This CDR3 comprises 16 residues. The CDR3 protein is CASSWDSGGQGTEAFF. The CDR3 DNA is TGTGCCAGTAGTTGGGACTCCGGCGGGCAGGGCACTGAAGCTTTCTTT.

The genes are TRBV25-1 and TRBJ2-3; 8 bases agree with TRBD1. Trimming removed 3 bases from V and 7 bases from J; junction bases left unmatched: 3. CDR1 and CDR2 from the germline V gene are MGHDK and SYGVNS. The CDR3 runs 13 residues. The CDR3 region is CASSERDRNTQYF. The CDR3 nucleotides are TGTGCCAGCAGTGAGCGGGACAGGAATACGCAGTATTTT.

The chain has TRBV18 and TRBJ2-7; TRBD1 might be the D (5 bases). CDR3 length: 13 amino acids. The germline V and J ends were trimmed by 5 bases and 5 bases, with 13 bases remaining between them. Germline assignment: CDR1 KGHSH and CDR2 LQKENI. The DNA of the CDR3 is TGTGCCAGCTCAACGAGCAGGGCCGACGAGCAGTACTTC. The encoded protein is CASSTSRADEQYF.

In DNA form, the CDR3 reads TGTGCCAGCAAGCGACTAGTCCTAGGGGAGCAGTTCTTC. Its protein is CASKRLVLGEQFF. J is TRBJ2-1 and V is TRBV2, with D tentatively TRBD2 (6 bases). This CDR3 has 13 residues. Germline-derived CDR1 and CDR2 are SNHLY and FYNNEI. V lost 7 bases and J lost 10, with 17 bases in between.

In its sample, this clone was seen a few times. V usage is TRBV7-8 and J usage is TRBJ2-1, with TRBD2 as a possible D gene (5 bases). The CDR3 spans 12 residues. Germline lookup yields CDR1 SGHVS and CDR2 FQNEAQ. Trimming left V 1 base short and J 14 bases short, with 12 bases between. DNA of the CDR3: TGTGCCAGCAGCTTAGAAGGGATCGGGAAGTTCTTC. This sequence encodes CASSLEGIGKFF.

The chain combines TRBV7-2 with TRBJ1-1; D is unclear. In germline, CDR1 is SGHTA, CDR2 FQGNSA. This CDR3 has 13 residues. Trimming took off 5 bases at V and 2 bases at J, with 9 bases between the two ends. The CDR3 DNA is TGTGCCAGCAGCCCCCAGGATAACACTGAAGCTTTCTTT. Translation gives CASSPQDNTEAFF.

The chain carries TRBV5-1 and TRBJ1-2; TRBD1 matches 9 bases. CDR3 length: 15 residues. The junction had 9 bases not matched to a gene; V was cut back by 4 bases and J by 5 bases. Germline-derived CDR1 and CDR2 are SGHRS and YFSETQ. The CDR3, as DNA: TGCGCCAGCAGCCTCCGGGACAGGGATGAGTATGGCTACACCTTC. It codes for CASSLRDRDEYGYTF.

J is TRBJ2-2 and V is TRBV6-5, with 9 nucleotides matching TRBD2. Germline-derived CDR1 and CDR2 are MNHEY and SVGAGI. Losses at the gene ends were 6 bases for V and 0 bases for J; bases not matched to a gene: 2. There are 15 residues in the CDR3. CDR3 in amino acids: CASRASGTNTGELFF. In DNA form, the CDR3 reads TGTGCCAGCAGGGCTAGCGGGACGAACACCGGGGAGCTGTTTTTT.

To note about this clone: Mismatch with germline at one junction end may stem from a read error. DNA for the CDR3: TGTGCTAGCAGCCTTGGGACTAGCGGGGGACCCTACGAGCAGTACTTC. This codes for CASSLGTSGGPYEQYF. V is TRBV7-7 and J is TRBJ2-7; 14 bases agree with TRBD2. CDR3 length equals 16 residues. Per the germline V gene, CDR1 is SSHAT and CDR2 is FNYEAQ (reference sequence).

The rearrangement joins TRBV9 to TRBJ2-3; tentatively, D is TRBD1 (5 bases). The CDR3 covers 15 residues. V shed 0 bases and J shed 2 bases, with 10 bases lying between them. Germline CDR1 reads SGDLS; CDR2 reads YYNGEE. The CDR3 DNA is TGTGCCAGCAGCGTAGTGGGCGGACACACAGATACGCAGTATTTT. Translating it yields CASSVVGGHTDTQYF.

The chain is built from TRBV7-9 and TRBJ2-7, with D unresolved. The CDR3 runs 14 residues. Germline V CDR1 and CDR2: SEHNR, FQNEAQ (reference sequence). V dropped 5 bases and J dropped 6 bases, with 17 bases sitting between them. The CDR3 spells CASSPVLRFGEQYF. The CDR3 DNA sequence: TGTGCCAGCAGCCCTGTTCTACGGTTTGGCGAGCAGTACTTC.

V is TRBV28 and J is TRBJ1-2; the D gene is possibly TRBD1 (5 bases). CDR1 and CDR2 from the germline V gene are MDHEN and SYDVKM. The CDR3 extends over 15 amino acids. V was trimmed by 3 bases and J by 5 bases, leaving 16 bases between them. The CDR3 DNA sequence: TGTGCCAGCAGTTTCCCCGCGGGACCTACGTATGGCTACACCTTC. Protein product: CASSFPAGPTYGYTF.

The V and J genes are TRBV18 and TRBJ1-5; a weak D match, TRBD1 (5 bases). The CDR3 totals 15 residues. V dropped 2 bases and J dropped 2 bases, with 10 bases sitting between them. The germline V gene encodes CDR1 KGHSH and CDR2 LQKENI. The DNA for the CDR3 is TGTGCCAGCTCACCATTCGGGGGGGGCAATCAGCCCCAGCATTTT. Its protein is CASSPFGGGNQPQHF.